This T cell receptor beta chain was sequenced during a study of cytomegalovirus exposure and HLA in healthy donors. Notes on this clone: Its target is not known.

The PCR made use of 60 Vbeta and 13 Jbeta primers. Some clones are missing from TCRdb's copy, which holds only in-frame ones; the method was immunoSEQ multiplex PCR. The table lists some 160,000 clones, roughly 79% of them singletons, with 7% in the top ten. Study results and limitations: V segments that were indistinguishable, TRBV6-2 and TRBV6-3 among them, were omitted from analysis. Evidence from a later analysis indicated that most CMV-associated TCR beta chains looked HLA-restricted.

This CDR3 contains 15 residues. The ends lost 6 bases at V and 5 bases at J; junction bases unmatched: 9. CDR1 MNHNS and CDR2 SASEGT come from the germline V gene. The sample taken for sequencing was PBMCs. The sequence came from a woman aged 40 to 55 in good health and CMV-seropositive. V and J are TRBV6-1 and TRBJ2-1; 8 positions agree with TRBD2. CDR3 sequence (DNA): TGTGCCAGCAGGAGAAGCGGGGGTTGGGACAATGAGCAGTTCTTC. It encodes CASRRSGGWDNEQFF.